The rows below give T cell receptor beta chains drawn from one sample of a study of CD8 T cells in ankylosing spondylitis. One entry per CDR3 protein, called by TCRdb with MiXCR from the 5' RACE reads. The sample shows around 130,000 distinct CDR3 sequences, about 15% of them seen only once. Material: blood, either unsorted or a sorted T cell fraction (not recorded which). These TCRs come from a male donor with ankylosing spondylitis. Both conserved end residues are trimmed from each CDR3. Clone size is stated in some rows and not others, as once, few, many or a class when expanded.

V: TRBV27
J: TRBJ2-2
size: few
CDR3: ASSTNADRGLVTGELF

V: TRBV7-6
J: TRBJ2-7
size: -
CDR3: ASSLDGGDKDYEQY

V: TRBV28
J: TRBJ2-7
size: many
CDR3: ASRRRQGPDEQY

V: TRBV5-6
J: TRBJ2-3
size: -
CDR3: ASGPGALSTQY

V: TRBV5-1
J: TRBJ2-3
size: -
CDR3: ASSLGPDGSTDTQY

V: TRBV7-6
J: TRBJ2-1
size: -
CDR3: ASSGEPNEQF

V: TRBV29-1
J: TRBJ2-5
size: few
CDR3: SVEEGIQRETQY

V: TRBV20-1
J: TRBJ1-1
size: -
CDR3: SANRGGTEAF

V: TRBV29-1
J: TRBJ2-1
size: few
CDR3: SVAPTDRGLTQNEQF

V: TRBV7-8
J: TRBJ2-7
size: few
CDR3: ASSLAVRSYEQY

V: TRBV12-3/TRBV12-4
J: TRBJ2-3
size: -
CDR3: ASRQGWTDTQY

V: TRBV3-1
J: TRBJ1-1
size: -
CDR3: ASSSPDWNTEAF

V: TRBV27
J: TRBJ2-3
size: few
CDR3: ASRLAELTDTQY

V: TRBV7-7
J: TRBJ2-3
size: many
CDR3: ASSTGGTDTQY

V: TRBV4-3
J: TRBJ2-3
size: -
CDR3: ASSQIAGGADTQY

V: TRBV27
J: TRBJ1-1
size: -
CDR3: ASSLSGGGFGSTEAF

V: TRBV7-9
J: TRBJ2-5
size: -
CDR3: ASSQDSETQY

V: TRBV29-1
J: TRBJ2-1
size: many
CDR3: SACVDEQF

V: TRBV27
J: TRBJ1-1
size: -
CDR3: ASTLGGRGTEAF

V: TRBV11-2
J: TRBJ2-5
size: -
CDR3: ASSPWGDWETQY

V: TRBV9
J: TRBJ2-1
size: -
CDR3: ASTRSGQPYNEQF

V: TRBV5-6
J: TRBJ2-4
size: few
CDR3: ASTPGVGAPRDIQY

V: TRBV15
J: TRBJ1-4
size: -
CDR3: ATSRQYSGKLF

V: TRBV27
J: TRBJ2-7
size: -
CDR3: ASSSSGDAYEQY

V: TRBV9
J: TRBJ2-1
size: -
CDR3: ASSVGLISYNEQF

V: TRBV7-9
J: TRBJ2-7
size: few
CDR3: ASSLDRANYEQY

V: TRBV2
J: TRBJ2-3
size: few
CDR3: ASQAQGRYTQY

V: TRBV28
J: TRBJ2-7
size: few
CDR3: ASSSPTLEY

V: TRBV2
J: TRBJ2-2
size: few
CDR3: ASTQSGTGAGELF

V: TRBV7-8
J: TRBJ2-1
size: many
CDR3: ASTTRNEQF

V: TRBV28
J: TRBJ2-7
size: -
CDR3: ASSFRLVSYEQY

V: TRBV11-2
J: TRBJ2-3
size: many
CDR3: ASSLVKKTDTQY

V: TRBV24-1
J: TRBJ2-1
size: -
CDR3: ATSEGRDNEQF

V: TRBV9
J: TRBJ2-1
size: -
CDR3: ASTPSFAIYSYNEQF

V: TRBV14
J: TRBJ1-1
size: many
CDR3: ASSQEGALVTEAF

V: TRBV4-1
J: TRBJ2-4
size: few
CDR3: ASSIDVALAKNIQY

V: TRBV27
J: TRBJ2-7
size: many
CDR3: ASSTRTGIVQQY

V: TRBV27
J: TRBJ2-1
size: many
CDR3: ASSLQPGLAGGYNEQF

V: TRBV9
J: TRBJ1-2
size: few
CDR3: ASSYGYT

V: TRBV4-1
J: TRBJ2-1
size: -
CDR3: ASSLRLAGLYNEQF

V: TRBV12-3/TRBV12-4
J: TRBJ2-3
size: -
CDR3: ASSFLSDTQY

V: TRBV4-3
J: TRBJ2-1
size: few
CDR3: ASSQDPGTSGMFSEQF

V: TRBV28
J: TRBJ1-4
size: -
CDR3: ASSPYRVTTNEKLF

V: TRBV5-6
J: TRBJ2-1
size: many
CDR3: ASSFYGEQF

V: TRBV4-1
J: TRBJ2-1
size: -
CDR3: ASRGLGINEQF

V: TRBV12-3/TRBV12-4
J: TRBJ2-7
size: many
CDR3: ASSLGGGEQY